This T cell receptor (beta chain) was sequenced in a study of blood T cell repertoires in COVID-19. Study at large: Donors in the United States, Italy and Spain gave samples during acute or convalescent COVID-19. Sample material is recorded as cDNA or gDNA derived from T cells, B-cell-depleted T cells, or PBMCs.

V dropped 1 base and J dropped 4; count of bases not matched to a gene: 3. Germline V gives CDR1 SGHVS, CDR2 FQNEAQ. This CDR3 spans 15 amino acids. In the original processing: Reference gene primer amplification yielded estimated nucleated cell counts. The data were produced by immunoSEQ multiplex PCR, yet TCRdb's version contains in-frame clones alone and is incomplete. V and J calls and clone size are copied from that table; D and trimming were computed from the DNA. The sample shows some 120,000 clones, approximately 87% of them seen only once. Sequenced material: peripheral blood. The origin of this receptor is a man aged 25 to 40 with acute or convalescent COVID-19. J is TRBJ2-1 and V is TRBV7-8, with 8 positions matching TRBD2. The CDR3 loop reads CASSLGLALYNEQFF. For the CDR3, the DNA is TGTGCCAGCAGCTTAGGACTAGCGCTGTACAATGAGCAGTTCTTC.